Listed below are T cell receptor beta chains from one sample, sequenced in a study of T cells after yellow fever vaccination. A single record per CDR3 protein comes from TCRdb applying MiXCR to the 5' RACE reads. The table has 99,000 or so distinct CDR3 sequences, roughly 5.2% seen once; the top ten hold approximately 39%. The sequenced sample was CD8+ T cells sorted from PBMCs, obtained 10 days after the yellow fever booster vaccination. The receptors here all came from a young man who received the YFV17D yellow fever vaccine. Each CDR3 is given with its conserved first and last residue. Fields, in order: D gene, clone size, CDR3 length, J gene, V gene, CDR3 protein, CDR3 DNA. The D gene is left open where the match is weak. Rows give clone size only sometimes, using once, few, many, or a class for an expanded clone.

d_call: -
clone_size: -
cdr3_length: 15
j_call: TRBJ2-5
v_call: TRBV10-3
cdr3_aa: CAISESRPEEETQYF
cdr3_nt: TGTGCCATCAGTGAGTCACGACCGGAGGAAGAGACCCAGTACTTC

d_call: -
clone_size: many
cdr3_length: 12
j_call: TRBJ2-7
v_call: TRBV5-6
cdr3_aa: CASKDLRYEQYF
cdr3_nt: TGTGCCAGCAAGGACTTGAGGTACGAGCAGTACTTC

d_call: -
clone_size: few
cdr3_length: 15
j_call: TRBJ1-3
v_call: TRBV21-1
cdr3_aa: CASSNRLALGNTIYF
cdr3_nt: TGTGCCAGCAGCAACCGGCTGGCCTTGGGAAACACCATATATTTT

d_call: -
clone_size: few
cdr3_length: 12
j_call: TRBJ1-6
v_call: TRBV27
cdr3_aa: CASGRNNSPLHF
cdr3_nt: TGTGCCAGCGGCAGAAATAATTCACCCCTCCACTTT

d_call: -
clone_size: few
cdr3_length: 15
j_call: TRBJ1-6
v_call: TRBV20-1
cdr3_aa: CSARIRADINSPLHF
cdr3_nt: TGCAGTGCTAGAATTAGGGCGGATATTAATTCACCCCTCCACTTT

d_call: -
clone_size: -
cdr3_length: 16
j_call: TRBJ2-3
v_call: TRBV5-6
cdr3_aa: CASSSSSGDTTDTQYF
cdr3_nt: TGTGCCAGCAGCTCCTCTTCGGGGGATACTACAGATACGCAGTATTTT

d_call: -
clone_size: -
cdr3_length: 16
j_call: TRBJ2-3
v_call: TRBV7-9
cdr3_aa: CASSELGDRGLHTQYF
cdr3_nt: TGTGCCAGCAGCGAATTAGGGGACCGAGGGCTACATACGCAGTATTTT

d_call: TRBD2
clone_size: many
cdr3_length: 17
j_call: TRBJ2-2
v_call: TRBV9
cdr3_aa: CASSAVGLAGYGGELFF
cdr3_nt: TGTGCCAGCAGCGCAGTCGGACTAGCGGGGTACGGCGGGGAGCTGTTTTTT

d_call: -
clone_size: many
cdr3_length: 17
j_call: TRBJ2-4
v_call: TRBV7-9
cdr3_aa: CASSLTQGGVRGNIQYF
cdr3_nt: TGTGCCAGCAGCTTAACGCAGGGGGGGGTCAGAGGGAACATTCAGTACTTC

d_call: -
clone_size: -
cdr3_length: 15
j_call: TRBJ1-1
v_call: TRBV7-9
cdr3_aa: CASSPPDRLGLEAFF
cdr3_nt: TGTGCCAGCAGCCCCCCCGACAGGCTGGGGCTTGAAGCTTTCTTT

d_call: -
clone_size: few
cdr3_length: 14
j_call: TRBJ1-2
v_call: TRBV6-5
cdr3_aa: CASSWGPLDYGYTF
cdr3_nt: TGTGCCAGCAGTTGGGGGCCTTTAGACTATGGCTACACCTTC

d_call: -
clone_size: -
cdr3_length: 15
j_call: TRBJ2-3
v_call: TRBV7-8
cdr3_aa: CASSPGLIVRNTQYF
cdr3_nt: TGTGCCAGCAGCCCGGGACTGATAGTACGAAATACGCAGTATTTT

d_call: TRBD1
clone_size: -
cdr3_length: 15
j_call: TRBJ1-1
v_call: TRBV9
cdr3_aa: CASSERPGGKTEAFF
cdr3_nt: TGTGCCAGCAGCGAGAGACCAGGGGGCAAAACTGAAGCTTTCTTT

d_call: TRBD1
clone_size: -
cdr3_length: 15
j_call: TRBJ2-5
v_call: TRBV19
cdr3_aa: CASSITGASQETQYF
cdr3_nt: TGTGCCAGTAGTATCACAGGGGCAAGCCAAGAGACCCAGTACTTC

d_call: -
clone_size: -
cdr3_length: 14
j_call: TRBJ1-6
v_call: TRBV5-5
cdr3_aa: CASSHGTGASPLHF
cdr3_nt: TGTGCCAGCAGCCACGGAACGGGCGCATCACCCCTCCACTTT

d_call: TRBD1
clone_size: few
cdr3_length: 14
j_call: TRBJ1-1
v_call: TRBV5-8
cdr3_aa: CASRRGQGNTEAFF
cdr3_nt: TGTGCCAGCAGACGGGGACAGGGGAACACTGAAGCTTTCTTT

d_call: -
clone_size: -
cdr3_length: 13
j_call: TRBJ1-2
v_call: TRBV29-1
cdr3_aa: CSVDPVINYGYTF
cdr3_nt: TGCAGCGTTGACCCGGTCATAAACTATGGCTACACCTTC

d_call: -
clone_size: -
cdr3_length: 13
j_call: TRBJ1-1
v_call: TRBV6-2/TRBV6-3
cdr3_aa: CASRNQENTEAFF
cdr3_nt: TGTGCCAGCAGAAATCAGGAGAACACTGAAGCTTTCTTT

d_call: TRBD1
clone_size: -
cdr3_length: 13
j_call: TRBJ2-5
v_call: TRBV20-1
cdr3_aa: CSAPRDRVETQYF
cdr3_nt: TGCAGTGCTCCGAGGGACAGGGTTGAGACCCAGTACTTC

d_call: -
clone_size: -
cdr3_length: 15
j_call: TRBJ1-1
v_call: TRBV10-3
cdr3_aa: CAISESEVANTEAFF
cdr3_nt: TGTGCCATCAGTGAGTCAGAGGTGGCGAACACTGAAGCTTTCTTT

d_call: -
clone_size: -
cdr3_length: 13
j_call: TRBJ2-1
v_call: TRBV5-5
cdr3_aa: CASSPGAHNEQFF
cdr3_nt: TGTGCCAGCAGCCCCGGCGCCCACAATGAGCAGTTCTTC

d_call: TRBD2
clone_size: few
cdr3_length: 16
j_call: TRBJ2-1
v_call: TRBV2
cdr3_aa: CASAGDYKTGLDEQFF
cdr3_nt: TGTGCCAGCGCTGGGGACTATAAAACGGGTTTAGATGAGCAGTTCTTC

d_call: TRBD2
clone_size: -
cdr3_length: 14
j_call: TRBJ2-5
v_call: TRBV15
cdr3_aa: CATKSASGIETQYF
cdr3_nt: TGTGCCACCAAAAGTGCTAGCGGGATAGAGACCCAGTACTTC

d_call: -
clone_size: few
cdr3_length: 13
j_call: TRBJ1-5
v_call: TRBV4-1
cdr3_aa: CASSRGRNQPQHF
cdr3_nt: TGCGCCAGCAGCCGGGGGCGCAATCAGCCCCAGCATTTT

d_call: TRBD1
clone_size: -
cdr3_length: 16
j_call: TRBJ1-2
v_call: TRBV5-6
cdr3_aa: CASSRGLNSLNYGYTF
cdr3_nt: TGTGCCAGCAGTAGGGGGCTGAACTCCCTTAACTATGGCTACACCTTC